These 31 T cell receptor beta chains were all obtained from the same sample, sequenced in a study of blood T cell repertoires in COVID-19. Only in-frame clones appear in the TCRdb table, and some are missing; sequencing was by immunoSEQ multiplex PCR. The sample yields approximately 150,000 clones, 87% seen once. Sample: peripheral blood. The receptors were gathered from a woman in her fifties or sixties with acute or convalescent COVID-19.

This clone turned up a few times. This sequence joins TRBV18 and TRBJ2-7, with TRBD1 as a possible D gene (5 bases). V was clipped by 2 bases and J by 3 bases, with 8 bases between them. The CDR3 contains 13 residues. Germline lookup yields CDR1 KGHSH and CDR2 LQKENI. The CDR3 loop is CASSPYDSYEQYF. CDR3 coding DNA: TGTGCCAGCTCACCATACGACAGCTACGAGCAGTACTTC.

This clone was found once. The chain couples TRBV28 to TRBJ1-3; a possible D gene is TRBD1 (6 bases). CDR3 size: 14 residues. Germline V gene lookup returns CDR1 MDHEN and CDR2 SYDVKM. Trimming cost V 5 bases and J 3 bases, with 11 bases left between them. DNA of the CDR3: TGTGCCAGCAGTCCACAGGGTTATGGAAACACCATATATTTT. This codes for CASSPQGYGNTIYF.

The table lists this clone with a few counts. The chain has TRBV5-1 and TRBJ1-1; 10 nucleotides agree with TRBD1. V lost 2 bases and J lost 5; bases outside the gene matches: 9. The length of the CDR3 is 16 residues. Per the germline V gene, CDR1 is SGHRS and CDR2 is YFSETQ. The CDR3 region is CASSFRTGGSYTEAFF. DNA for the CDR3: TGCGCCAGCAGCTTTAGGACAGGGGGTTCGTATACTGAAGCTTTCTTT.

The gene calls are TRBV20-1 and TRBJ1-2; 8 bases align to TRBD1. Per the germline V gene, CDR1 is DFQATT and CDR2 is SNEGSKA (reference sequence). With 5 bases clipped from V and 7 bases from J, the junction kept 3 bases outside the gene matches. The CDR3 runs 11 residues. The CDR3 is CSAVQGAGYTF. The CDR3 DNA reads as TGCAGTGCTGTTCAGGGGGCTGGCTACACCTTC.

This clone came up once. V gene TRBV29-1 combines with J gene TRBJ2-1; TRBD2 matches 15 bases. The junction had 9 bases not matched to a gene; V was cut back by 7 bases and J by 8 bases. The CDR3 runs to 15 residues. CDR1 is SQVTM and CDR2 is ANQGSEA in the germline V gene. The CDR3: CSARTSGRANDEQFF. DNA for the CDR3: TGCAGCGCACGGACTAGCGGGAGGGCCAACGATGAGCAGTTCTTC.

The chain joins TRBV2 to TRBJ2-3, with 12 bases lining up with TRBD2. V shed 3 bases, J shed 1 base, and the junction held 11 bases outside the gene matches. The CDR3 totals 19 residues. CDR1 SNHLY and CDR2 FYNNEI come from the germline V gene. The CDR3 protein is CASSDSPLAGGLGTDTQYF. The CDR3 bases are TGTGCCAGCAGTGATTCCCCCCTAGCGGGGGGGCTGGGCACAGATACGCAGTATTTT. The full variable domain, its missing parts supplied by reference TRBV2 and TRBJ2-3, is EPEVTQTPSHQVTQMGQEVILRCVPISNHLYFYWYRQILGQKVEFLVSFYNNEISEKSEIFDDQFSVERPDGSNFTLKIRSTKLEDSAMYFCASSDSPLAGGLGTDTQYFGPGTRLTVL.

V is TRBV5-1 and J is TRBJ2-2; 7 positions match TRBD1. The CDR3 totals 15 residues. Trimming took 3 bases from V and 1 from J; bases not matched to a gene: 3. Germline CDR1 reads SGHRS; CDR2 reads YFSETQ. DNA of the CDR3: TGCGCCAGCAGCTCGACAGGGATGAACACCGGGGAGCTGTTTTTT. This codes for CASSSTGMNTGELFF.

The rearrangement uses TRBV30 and TRBJ1-6; D unclear. Germline V gene data show CDR1 as GTSNPN and CDR2 as SVGIG (reference sequence). Trimming removed 1 base from V and 10 bases from J, with 14 bases in between. The length of the CDR3 is 14 residues. The CDR3 protein is CAWSADNRLSPLHF. In DNA form, the CDR3 reads TGTGCCTGGAGTGCCGATAACAGATTGTCACCCCTCCACTTT.

V gene TRBV5-1 combines with J gene TRBJ1-4, with 8 bases aligning to TRBD1. Germline assignment: CDR1 SGHRS and CDR2 YFSETQ. The V gene end was trimmed by 5 bases and the J gene end by 0 bases; junction bases not matched to a gene: 9. This CDR3 has 17 amino acids. CDR3 residues: CASRSDRGPSTNEKLFF. The CDR3 region has the DNA TGCGCCAGCAGATCTGACAGGGGACCGTCAACTAATGAAAAACTGTTTTTT.

This rearrangement joins TRBV7-2 to TRBJ1-2; D perhaps matches TRBD1 (5 bases). Looked up from germline, CDR1 is SGHTA and CDR2 is FQGNSA. This CDR3 spans 14 amino acids. V lost 5 bases to trimming and J lost 4 bases, with 14 bases between them. CDR3 DNA sequence: TGTGCCAGCAGCCCGCAGGGTCTAGGCTATGGCTACACCTTC. Protein: CASSPQGLGYGYTF.

V and J are TRBV30 and TRBJ1-2; 7 bases agree with TRBD1. Germline CDR1 and CDR2: GTSNPN and SVGIG (reference sequence). The CDR3 sequence is 17 residues long. The V and J ends lost 3 bases and 2 bases, in that order; junction bases with no gene match: 15. The CDR3 region is CAWRGLKYTTGNYGYTF. The DNA of the CDR3 is TGTGCCTGGAGAGGGCTAAAATACACGACAGGGAACTATGGCTACACCTTC. Filled out from reference TRBV30 and TRBJ1-2, the complete variable domain reads SQTIHQWPATLVQPVGSPLSLECTVEGTSNPNLYWYRQAAGRGLQLLFYSVGIGQISSEVPQNLSASRPQDRQFILSSKKLLLSDSGFYLCAWRGLKYTTGNYGYTFGSGTRLTVV.

This chain links TRBV29-1 with TRBJ1-1, with D unresolved. The CDR3 runs 11 residues. Germline values: CDR1 SQVTM, CDR2 ANQGSEA. V was shortened by 4 bases and J by 8 bases, with 11 bases between the two germline ends. The CDR3 here is CSVGEAAEAFF. CDR3 sequence (DNA): TGCAGCGTTGGGGAGGCGGCAGAAGCTTTCTTT.

CDR3 in amino acids: CATQGQGTDTQYF. In nucleotides, the CDR3 is TGTGCCACCCAGGGACAGGGGACAGATACGCAGTATTTT. This rearrangement joins TRBV24-1 to TRBJ2-3; 10 bases are shared with TRBD1. With V trimmed by 9 bases and J by 3 bases, 2 bases remained unmatched. CDR3 length: 13 residues. Germline V gene sequence: CDR1 KGHDR, CDR2 SFDVKD.

The V and J genes are TRBV30 and TRBJ2-1, with 7 nucleotides matching TRBD2. Germline V gene data show CDR1 as GTSNPN and CDR2 as SVGIG (reference sequence). Unmatched junction bases numbered 2, after V lost 2 bases and J lost 1 base. This CDR3 comprises 14 residues. The DNA for the CDR3 is TGTGCCTGGAGTCGCGGGAGTTCCTACAATGAGCAGTTCTTC. It codes for CAWSRGSSYNEQFF.

The V call is TRBV7-3, the J call TRBJ1-2; 7 bases are shared with TRBD1. The CDR3 contains 13 residues. Germline V lookup: CDR1 SGHTA, CDR2 FQGTGA. The junction had 5 bases not matched to a gene; V was cut back by 3 bases and J by 7 bases. DNA for the CDR3: TGTGCCAGCAGCTTCTCTACAGGGGTTGGCTACACCTTC. It translates to CASSFSTGVGYTF.

The rearrangement uses TRBV7-9 and TRBJ1-1, with TRBD1 matching 8 bases. Germline CDR1 is SEHNR and CDR2 is FQNEAQ (reference sequence). CDR3 length: 15 residues. J was trimmed by 0 bases and V by 4 bases; bases with no gene match: 4. Here the CDR3 DNA reads TGTGCCAGCAGCTCTAGGGACAGGTTGAACACTGAAGCTTTCTTT. It codes for CASSSRDRLNTEAFF. Using reference TRBV7-9 and TRBJ1-1 for the parts outside the CDR3, the full variable domain is DTGVSQNPRHKITKRGQNVTFRCDPISEHNRLYWYRQTLGQGPEFLTYFQNEAQLEKSRLLSDRFSAERPKGSFSTLEIQRTEQGDSAMYLCASSSRDRLNTEAFFGQGTRLTVV.

V usage is TRBV6-5 and J usage is TRBJ1-5, with a tentative D call TRBD1 (5 bases). Trimming pared 5 bases from V and 7 bases from J, leaving 18 bases between. The CDR3 is 15 amino acids. Germline V gene lookup returns CDR1 MNHEY and CDR2 SVGAGI. The CDR3 bases are TGTGCCAGCAGTCCACGGGGGGGGAAAAGGCAGCCCCAGCATTTT. Its translation: CASSPRGGKRQPQHF.

This clone has a single count. The chain uses TRBV3-1 (or the pseudogene TRBV3-2) and TRBJ1-2; tentative D call: TRBD1 (6 bases). This CDR3 spans 16 amino acids. V dropped 0 bases and J dropped 1 base, with 12 bases sitting between them. The germline gives CDR1 LGHDT, CDR2 YNNKEL (reference sequence). In DNA form, the CDR3 reads TGTGCCAGCAGCCAAGACCCCGGGACAAGTAACTATGGCTACACCTTC. As protein: CASSQDPGTSNYGYTF.

The chain recombines TRBV6-5 with TRBJ1-1; D gene unclear. V lost 6 bases, J lost 0 bases, and 11 bases lay in between. CDR3 size: 14 residues. CDR1 and CDR2 (germline): MNHEY, SVGAGI. CDR3 sequence (DNA): TGTGCCAGCAGGACGGCGGGAATGAACACTGAAGCTTTCTTT. Translated: CASRTAGMNTEAFF.

The chain joins TRBV18 to TRBJ2-7; TRBD1 aligns across 7 bases. CDR1 is KGHSH, CDR2 LQKENI, per germline. The CDR3 totals 14 residues. The J segment lost 2 bases and the V segment lost 5 bases, leaving 6 bases of the junction unmatched. The CDR3 spells CASSVTGQAYEQYF. DNA for the CDR3: TGTGCCAGCTCAGTGACAGGGCAGGCCTACGAGCAGTACTTC.

The gene calls are TRBV4-3 and TRBJ1-2; D may be TRBD1 (5 bases). V was clipped by 2 bases and J by 4 bases, with 11 bases between them. The CDR3 extends over 14 amino acids. Germline V CDR1 and CDR2: LGHNA, YSLEER. The CDR3 coding sequence is TGCGCCAGCAGCCAAACAGGAAACTCCTATGGCTACACCTTC. Its protein is CASSQTGNSYGYTF.

V and J are TRBV9 and TRBJ2-7, with 7 bases that match TRBD1. V lost 4 bases and J lost 5; bases outside the gene matches: 3. There are 12 residues in the CDR3. In germline, CDR1 is SGDLS, CDR2 YYNGEE. CDR3 protein: CASSSTGDEQYF. In DNA, the CDR3 is TGTGCCAGCAGCTCCACAGGGGACGAGCAGTACTTC.

This chain links TRBV7-2 with TRBJ2-5; D call uncertain. V lost 5 bases and J 4 bases, leaving 11 bases between the germline ends. Germline CDR1 reads SGHTA; CDR2 reads FQGNSA. The CDR3 is made up of 13 amino acids. As DNA, the CDR3 is TGTGCCAGCAGCGAAGCATGGAGAGAGACCCAGTACTTC. This gives the protein CASSEAWRETQYF.

V and J are TRBV9 and TRBJ2-1, with TRBD2 identical over 11 bases. This CDR3 region has 16 residues. The germline gives CDR1 SGDLS, CDR2 YYNGEE. Trimming removed 0 bases from V and 8 bases from J; junction bases left unmatched: 7. CDR3 loop: CASSVARLAGQDEQFF. CDR3 nucleotide sequence: TGTGCCAGCAGCGTAGCAAGACTAGCGGGGCAGGATGAGCAGTTCTTC.

The CDR3 sequence is CASSRLSGTGPRDEQFF. CDR3 bases: TGTGCCAGCAGTCGATTATCCGGGACAGGCCCCCGCGATGAGCAGTTCTTC. This sequence joins TRBV6-6 and TRBJ2-1; TRBD1 agrees at 8 bases. Germline lookup yields CDR1 MNHNY and CDR2 SVGAGI (reference sequence). Trimming removed 5 bases from V and 8 bases from J; junction bases left unmatched: 17. CDR3 size: 17 residues.

Concerning this clone: The same CDR3 arises from other DNA sequences in this sample as well. This chain connects TRBV7-2 to TRBJ1-5; 7 bases map to TRBD1. The CDR3 spans 13 residues. V trimming: 2 bases; J trimming: 5 bases; junction bases outside the gene matches: 0. Germline V gives CDR1 SGHTA, CDR2 FQGNSA. The CDR3: CASSLTGDQPQHF. In DNA form, the CDR3 reads TGTGCCAGCAGCTTAACAGGGGATCAGCCCCAGCATTTT. The full variable domain, with the rest looked up from reference TRBV7-2 and TRBJ1-5, is GAGVSQSPSNKVTEKGKDVELRCDPISGHTALYWYRQSLGQGLEFLIYFQGNSAPDKSGLPSDRFSAERTGGSVSTLTIQRTQQEDSAVYLCASSLTGDQPQHFGDGTRLSIL.

This rearrangement joins TRBV7-2 to TRBJ2-1; the match to TRBD2 covers 7 bases. From germline, CDR1 is SGHTA and CDR2 FQGNSA. This CDR3 is built from 16 residues. The junction had 14 bases not matched to a gene; V was cut back by 0 bases and J by 12 bases. CDR3 residues: CASSLAGTTTTDGQFF. CDR3 in DNA: TGTGCCAGCAGCTTAGCGGGGACTACGACAACTGACGGGCAGTTCTTC. Based on the CDR3 plus reference TRBV7-2 and TRBJ2-1, the full variable domain is GAGVSQSPSNKVTEKGKDVELRCDPISGHTALYWYRQSLGQGLEFLIYFQGNSAPDKSGLPSDRFSAERTGGSVSTLTIQRTQQEDSAVYLCASSLAGTTTTDGQFFGPGTRLTVL.

This chain connects TRBV10-3 to TRBJ2-7, with D perhaps matching TRBD1 (6 bases). This CDR3 region has 13 residues. CDR1 ENHRY and CDR2 SYGVKD come from the germline V gene. Trimming left V 6 bases short and J 6 bases short, with 15 bases between. CDR3: CAIRLTGNREQYF. CDR3 nucleotides: TGTGCCATCAGGCTAACAGGGAATCGCGAGCAGTACTTC.

The chain couples TRBV2 to TRBJ1-6; D gene uncertain. In germline, CDR1 is SNHLY, CDR2 FYNNEI. Trimming stripped 4 bases from V and 7 bases from J, with 11 bases between. The CDR3 runs to 14 residues. The DNA of the CDR3 is TGTGCCAGCAGTGGAGGGCTTGAGAATTCACCCCTCCACTTT. Translated, it gives CASSGGLENSPLHF.

V usage is TRBV6-5 and J usage is TRBJ1-4; TRBD1 aligns across 8 bases. CDR3 size: 15 residues. The V gene's germline CDR1 is MNHEY and CDR2 SVGAGI. Germline trimming cut 6 bases from V and 6 bases from J; bases unmatched to any gene: 9. The chain's CDR3 is CASRDSGGLYEKLFF. In DNA form, the CDR3 reads TGTGCCAGCAGGGACTCAGGGGGCTTGTATGAAAAACTGTTTTTT.

This chain joins TRBV30 and TRBJ1-4; 9 nucleotides line up with TRBD1. The CDR3 extends over 14 amino acids. Trimming took 7 bases from V and 4 from J; bases not matched to a gene: 7. Germline CDR1 reads GTSNPN; CDR2 reads SVGIG (reference sequence). CDR3 region: CAYGGTGINEKLFF. The DNA of the CDR3 is TGTGCCTATGGGGGGACAGGGATTAATGAAAAACTGTTTTTT.